The clone carrying this T cell receptor beta chain has more than one count but fewer than ten. Its target is unknown. The V segment lost 4 bases and the J segment 4 bases; nucleotides outside the gene matches: 12. The CDR3 runs to 17 residues. The germline V gene encodes CDR1 SGHRS and CDR2 YFSETQ. PCR amplification relied on 60 Vbeta primers (plus 13 Jbeta primers). Method: immunoSEQ multiplex PCR; TCRdb's copy keeps in-frame clones and lacks some. Seen here are over 80,000 clones, about two thirds observed once, and the top ten hold roughly 5.5%. The entry originates in a study of cytomegalovirus exposure and HLA in healthy donors. General study points: Rarity characterized most TCR sequences, yet some public TCRs appeared in many donors. Among TCR beta chains, those listed as cytomegalovirus-associated numbered some 170. There were a few CMV-associated chains whose specificity for CMV antigens was confirmed in vitro.

The chain carries TRBV5-1 and TRBJ1-2; 11 positions match TRBD1. The sample taken for sequencing was PBMCs. The clonotype comes from a boy aged 5-17 years in good health and CMV-seropositive. The CDR3 spells CASSDGQGALNGYGYTF. CDR3 nucleotides: TGCGCCAGCAGCGACGGACAGGGGGCGTTAAATGGCTATGGCTACACCTTC.